These 17 T cell receptor beta chains came from one sample sequenced in a study of T cells in localized non-small cell lung cancer. The method was immunoSEQ multiplex PCR; TCRdb's version includes in-frame clones alone and lacks a portion of them. Of approximately 60,000 clones detected, roughly 90% appear once; the ten largest clones hold roughly 1.8%. The sample in question was peripheral blood, obtained before any cancer treatment. The origin of the receptors is a woman aged 40-70 years with stage I lung adenocarcinoma.

The J gene is TRBJ1-5, the V gene TRBV6-5, with a weak D call TRBD1 (5 bases). Trimming pared 7 bases from V and 4 bases from J, leaving 11 bases between. Germline-derived CDR1 and CDR2 are MNHEY and SVGAGI. This CDR3 spans 13 amino acids. CDR3 loop: CASTAGYNQPQHF. The CDR3 DNA follows: TGTGCCAGCACCGCAGGGTATAATCAGCCCCAGCATTTT.

The genes are TRBV11-2 and TRBJ2-7; 7 bases line up with TRBD1. This CDR3 is 15 amino acids long. Germline V gene data show CDR1 as SGHAT and CDR2 as FQNNGV. J was trimmed by 0 bases and V by 4 bases; bases with no gene match: 6. CDR3 nucleotides: TGTGCCAGCAGCTCCCTGGACAGGTTCTCCTACGAGCAGTACTTC. Encoded protein: CASSSLDRFSYEQYF.

The rearrangement joins TRBV5-1 to TRBJ2-5; 10 nucleotides line up with TRBD2. CDR3 size: 16 residues. CDR1 is SGHRS and CDR2 is YFSETQ in the germline V gene. V lost 4 bases, J lost 2 bases, and 8 bases stayed unmatched. CDR3 sequence reads: CASSESSGSLQETQYF. The DNA for the CDR3 is TGCGCCAGCAGCGAATCTAGCGGGAGCCTACAAGAGACCCAGTACTTC. The complete variable domain, with remaining parts taken from reference TRBV5-1 and TRBJ2-5, reads KAGVTQTPRYLIKTRGQQVTLSCSPISGHRSVSWYQQTPGQGLQFLFEYFSETQRNKGNFPGRFSGRQFSNSRSEMNVSTLELGDSALYLCASSESSGSLQETQYFGPGTRLLVL.

The chain employs TRBV7-9 and TRBJ1-1; TRBD1 is a possible D gene (5 bases). CDR3 length: 15 amino acids. Trimming removed 5 bases from V and 0 bases from J, with 13 bases in between. Germline-derived CDR1 and CDR2 are SEHNR and FQNEAQ (reference sequence). The CDR3 region is CASSQRPGLNTEAFF. In DNA form, the CDR3 reads TGTGCCAGCAGCCAACGACCGGGGCTGAACACTGAAGCTTTCTTT.

This sequence joins TRBV9 and TRBJ2-7; no firm D call. V gave up 0 bases and J gave up 7 bases, with 11 bases separating them. Looked up from germline, CDR1 is SGDLS and CDR2 is YYNGEE. The CDR3 spans 13 residues. CDR3 region: CASSVGAVGEQYF. In nucleotides, the CDR3 is TGTGCCAGCAGCGTAGGGGCCGTCGGTGAGCAGTACTTC.

The chain is built from TRBV7-6 and TRBJ1-4; D perhaps matches TRBD1 (6 bases). Trimming pared 1 base from V and 8 bases from J, leaving 14 bases between. In germline, CDR1 is SGHVS, CDR2 FNYEAQ. This CDR3 contains 15 residues. This CDR3 is CASSLGGRGDEKLFF. The CDR3, as DNA: TGTGCCAGCAGCTTAGGCGGAAGGGGGGACGAAAAACTGTTTTTT. Based on the CDR3 plus reference TRBV7-6 and TRBJ1-4, the full variable domain is GAGVSQSPRYKVTKRGQDVALRCDPISGHVSLYWYRQALGQGPEFLTYFNYEAQQDKSGLPNDRFSAERPEGSISTLTIQRTEQRDSAMYRCASSLGGRGDEKLFFGSGTQLSVL.

V gene TRBV19 combines with J gene TRBJ1-1; D gene uncertain. Looked up from germline, CDR1 is LNHDA and CDR2 is SQIVND (reference sequence). Trimming shortened V by 6 bases and J by 11 bases, and 16 bases separated the two germline ends. The CDR3 sequence is 12 residues long. For the CDR3, the DNA is TGTGCCAGTAGGAATCCGGGGAGAGGGGCTTTCTTT. Protein sequence: CASRNPGRGAFF.

This chain connects TRBV5-8 to TRBJ1-4, with D hard to call. Germline CDR1 and CDR2: SGHTS and YDEGEE. CDR3 length: 16 amino acids. The V end was cut by 0 bases, the J end by 0 bases, with 9 bases between. CDR3 DNA: TGTGCCAGCAGCTTGGGGAGGACGGCAACTAATGAAAAACTGTTTTTT. It is translated as CASSLGRTATNEKLFF.

The chain recombines TRBV5-1 with TRBJ2-7; 11 bases match TRBD1. The germline V gene encodes CDR1 SGHRS and CDR2 YFSETQ. V lost 4 bases and J lost 6; bases outside the gene matches: 12. The CDR3 sequence is 16 residues long. The CDR3 nucleotides read TGCGCCAGCAGCCCCCCGGACAGGGGGCGCTTCGGCGAGCAGTACTTC. Translation gives CASSPPDRGRFGEQYF.

On this clone itself: An end of the junction differs from the germline gene, which may be a read error. The chain recombines TRBV7-7 with TRBJ2-7, with D perhaps matching TRBD1 (6 bases). The length of the CDR3 is 14 residues. CDR1 and CDR2 from the germline V gene are SSHAT and FNYEAQ (reference sequence). This CDR3 reads CASSLGQNSYEQYF. CDR3 coding DNA: TGTGCTAGCAGCTTGGGACAAAACTCCTACGAGCAGTACTTC.

V and J are TRBV10-2 and TRBJ1-1, with 8 positions matching TRBD1. The CDR3 is 15 residues long. V shed 4 bases and J 3 bases; nucleotides not matched to a gene: 7. From germline, CDR1 is WSHSY and CDR2 SAAADI. This chain's CDR3 is CASSANQGADTEAFF. The CDR3 DNA reads as TGCGCCAGCAGTGCAAATCAGGGGGCTGACACTGAAGCTTTCTTT.

CDR3 residues: CASSAGQGLVNTEAFF. The CDR3 DNA is TGTGCCAGCAGCGCTGGACAGGGGTTGGTGAACACTGAAGCTTTCTTT. The chain is built from TRBV7-8 and TRBJ1-1; 9 bases map to TRBD1. With 5 bases clipped from V and 0 bases from J, the junction kept 7 bases outside the gene matches. The CDR3 has 16 residues. Germline CDR1 SGHVS, CDR2 FQNEAQ.

The rearrangement joins TRBV18 to TRBJ1-4; TRBD1 aligns across 7 bases. The CDR3 length is 14 residues. Germline-derived CDR1 and CDR2 are KGHSH and LQKENI. V gave up 3 bases and J gave up 4 bases; unmatched junction bases: 2. Here the CDR3 reads CASSPQGVNEKLFF. CDR3 nucleotide sequence: TGTGCCAGCTCACCCCAGGGGGTTAATGAAAAACTGTTTTTT.

V and J are TRBV7-9 and TRBJ2-7; tentatively, D is TRBD2 (5 bases). V lost 0 bases to trimming and J lost 6 bases, with 12 bases between them. The length of the CDR3 is 14 residues. Germline assignment: CDR1 SEHNR and CDR2 FQNEAQ (reference sequence). CDR3 sequence: CASSLAGAELEQYF. The CDR3 region has the DNA TGTGCCAGCAGCTTAGCCGGAGCGGAACTCGAGCAGTACTTC.

The V gene is TRBV2, the J gene TRBJ2-7; no reliable D call. Trimming removed 5 bases from V and 7 bases from J, with 9 bases in between. Germline-derived CDR1 and CDR2 are SNHLY and FYNNEI. The CDR3 is 11 amino acids. CDR3 residues: CASSFQWEQYF. CDR3 nucleotide sequence: TGTGCCAGCAGTTTCCAGTGGGAGCAGTACTTC.

J is TRBJ2-2 and V is TRBV2; 9 nucleotides agree with TRBD1. There are 14 residues in the CDR3. V lost 5 bases and J lost 5; bases outside the gene matches: 3. CDR1 and CDR2 (germline): SNHLY, FYNNEI. As DNA, the CDR3 is TGTGCCAGCAGTTGGGACAGGGAAACCGGGGAGCTGTTTTTT. This encodes CASSWDRETGELFF.

V is TRBV19 and J is TRBJ2-7, with TRBD1 matching over 8 bases. V trimming: 7 bases; J trimming: 3 bases; junction bases outside the gene matches: 14. The CDR3 spans 16 residues. Germline CDR1 and CDR2: LNHDA and SQIVND (reference sequence). CDR3 sequence reads: CASTQTGASPDYEQYF. CDR3 DNA sequence: TGTGCCAGTACCCAGACAGGGGCATCCCCGGACTACGAGCAGTACTTC.